The following is a T cell receptor (beta chain) sequence with its context. CDR1 and CDR2 (germline): MDHEN, SYDVKM. This CDR3 has 13 amino acids. The V gene lost 2 bases and the J gene lost 7 bases, with 9 bases spanning the gap. Data came from immunoSEQ multiplex PCR; TCRdb stores just in-frame clones and leaves some out. The repertoire has fewer than 20,000 clones, 80% to 90% of them found once; the top ten carry 36%. The data stem from a study of sequential checkpoint blockade in melanoma. Regarding treatment: randomized to nivolumab then ipilimumab (arm A) or the reverse (arm B). This material consisted of CD8+ T cells sorted from blood (inferred from file names), taken from a patient given nivolumab and ipilimumab in sequence. This clonotype was sampled from a human donor with melanoma. This sequence joins TRBV28 and TRBJ1-5, with no clear D. The CDR3 loop reads CASSLGEGQPQHF. The CDR3 DNA sequence: TGTGCCAGCAGTTTAGGGGAGGGACAGCCCCAGCATTTT.